These 7 T cell receptor beta chains were all obtained from the same sample, sequenced in a study of blood T cells in healthy people across ages. The use of a sample-barcoded 5' primer and a J-beta primer mix characterized a second PCR of 7 to 11 cycles. TCRdb independently ran MiXCR on the 5' RACE reads; one entry per CDR3 protein. The table has 1.2 million to 1.5 million distinct CDR3 sequences, almost 60% seen once. Sequenced sample: blood. These receptor sequences come from a young man in good health.

CDR3 region: CATSDSISYEQYF. DNA for the CDR3: TGTGCCACCAGTGACTCCATAAGCTACGAGCAGTACTTC. The gene calls are TRBV24-1 and TRBJ2-7, with D unresolved. Trimming shortened V by 4 bases and J by 3 bases, and 9 bases separated the two germline ends. CDR1 is KGHDR, CDR2 SFDVKD, per germline. CDR3 length equals 13 residues.

The V gene is TRBV4-2, the J gene TRBJ2-7; perhaps TRBD1 as D (5 bases). V shed 1 base and J shed 4 bases, with 17 bases lying between them. The CDR3 extends over 16 amino acids. Per the germline V gene, CDR1 is LGHNA and CDR2 is YNFKEQ. The CDR3 sequence: CASSQARSQGFYEQYF. As DNA, the CDR3 is TGTGCCAGCAGCCAAGCCCGGAGTCAGGGATTTTACGAGCAGTACTTC.

This clonotype has just a few counts. This may stem from a read error, because a much larger clone lies one nucleotide away. The rearrangement joins TRBV4-1 to TRBJ2-7; the match to TRBD2 covers 8 bases. Germline lookup yields CDR1 MGHRA and CDR2 YSYEKL. The CDR3 runs to 14 residues. Trimming at V came to 6 bases and at J to 5 bases, leaving 9 bases not matched to a gene. CDR3: CASSLRAGDHEQYF. The CDR3 nucleotides read TGCGCCAGCAGTCTCCGAGCGGGAGACCACGAGCAGTACTTC.

V gene TRBV7-9 combines with J gene TRBJ2-1, with 8 bases that match TRBD2. V was pared by 5 bases and J by 3 bases, with 6 bases of the junction left unmatched. The germline V gene has CDR1 SEHNR and CDR2 FQNEAQ (reference sequence). This CDR3 comprises 15 residues. Here the CDR3 reads CASSPRGGFYNEQFF. Written as DNA, the CDR3 is TGTGCCAGCAGCCCACGGGGGGGATTCTACAATGAGCAGTTCTTC.

The chain couples TRBV27 to TRBJ2-2; 7 nucleotides line up with TRBD1. CDR1 and CDR2 (germline): MNHEY, SMNVEV (reference sequence). CDR3 length: 15 amino acids. V shed 3 bases, J shed 8 bases, and the junction held 9 bases outside the gene matches. DNA for the CDR3: TGTGCCAGCAGTTTCTCGATCACAGGGGTGGGGGAGCTGTTTTTT. Protein product: CASSFSITGVGELFF.

This chain connects TRBV7-2 to TRBJ2-4, with 10 bases matching TRBD2. V trimming: 2 bases; J trimming: 0 bases; junction bases outside the gene matches: 4. CDR1 is SGHTA, CDR2 FQGNSA, per germline. CDR3 length equals 17 residues. This CDR3 reads CASSLIAGGIAKNIQYF. Here the CDR3 DNA reads TGTGCCAGCAGCTTAATAGCGGGGGGAATAGCCAAAAACATTCAGTACTTC.

Remarks on this clonotype: A junction boundary mismatches the germline segment, possibly from a read error. V and J are TRBV5-1 and TRBJ2-5, with D unresolved. With the DNA end fitting TRBJ2-7 better, the J assignment may be wrong. Germline V gives CDR1 SGHRS, CDR2 YFSETQ. The CDR3 spans 13 residues. The DNA of the CDR3 is TGCGCCAGCAGTTTGGCCAGGTCCCACGAGCAGTACTTC. Its translation is CASSLARSHEQYF.